Listed below are T cell receptor beta chains from one sample, sequenced in a study of cytomegalovirus exposure and HLA in healthy donors. Clones were sequenced by immunoSEQ multiplex PCR, and TCRdb holds only the in-frame ones, with some missing. This sample has fewer than 200,000 clones, with about 65% found just once. Material: PBMCs. Receptors were obtained from a woman aged 25 to 39 in good health and CMV-seronegative. Each CDR3 is given with its conserved first and last residue. Fields, in order: J gene, V gene, clone size, D gene, CDR3 protein, CDR3 DNA. A D gene is named only where the DNA matches it firmly. Where a row states a size, it is once, few, many or the class of an expanded clone; other rows omit it.

j_gene: TRBJ2-7
v_gene: TRBV14
abundance: few
d_gene: TRBD1
CDR3aa: CASSREDRLSSYEQYF
CDR3nt: TGTGCCAGCAGCCGAGAGGACAGGCTGAGCTCCTACGAGCAGTACTTC

j_gene: TRBJ1-5
v_gene: TRBV6-1
abundance: few
d_gene: .
CDR3aa: CASKLETVPDQPQHF
CDR3nt: TGTGCCAGCAAGCTGGAGACAGTCCCCGATCAGCCCCAGCATTTT

j_gene: TRBJ2-7
v_gene: TRBV30
abundance: .
d_gene: .
CDR3aa: CAWSVPASFSYEQYF
CDR3nt: TGTGCCTGGAGTGTACCCGCTAGCTTCTCCTACGAGCAGTACTTC

j_gene: TRBJ2-3
v_gene: TRBV6-4
abundance: .
d_gene: TRBD2
CDR3aa: CASSAGGGASDTQYF
CDR3nt: TGTGCCAGCAGTGCCGGCGGGGGGGCCTCAGATACGCAGTATTTT

j_gene: TRBJ2-3
v_gene: TRBV5-1
abundance: .
d_gene: TRBD2
CDR3aa: CASSFTSGGADTQYF
CDR3nt: TGCGCCAGCAGCTTTACTAGCGGGGGGGCAGATACGCAGTATTTT

j_gene: TRBJ2-2
v_gene: TRBV28
abundance: .
d_gene: TRBD1
CDR3aa: CASTEDRLYTGELFF
CDR3nt: TGTGCCAGCACTGAGGACAGGTTATACACCGGGGAGCTGTTTTTT

j_gene: TRBJ2-3
v_gene: TRBV6-5
abundance: .
d_gene: .
CDR3aa: CASRGFGASTDTQYF
CDR3nt: TGTGCCAGCAGGGGGTTTGGGGCTAGCACAGATACGCAGTATTTT

j_gene: TRBJ1-2
v_gene: TRBV5-6
abundance: .
d_gene: TRBD1
CDR3aa: CASSRTGGDGYTF
CDR3nt: TGTGCCAGCAGCCGGACAGGGGGCGACGGCTACACCTTC

j_gene: TRBJ2-2
v_gene: TRBV30
abundance: .
d_gene: TRBD2
CDR3aa: CAWGTSGGIAGELFF
CDR3nt: TGTGCCTGGGGGACTAGCGGGGGTATCGCCGGGGAGCTGTTTTTT

j_gene: TRBJ2-4
v_gene: TRBV6-5
abundance: .
d_gene: TRBD2
CDR3aa: CASRLLAENIQYF
CDR3nt: TGTGCCAGCAGACTTCTAGCGGAAAACATTCAGTACTTC

j_gene: TRBJ2-5
v_gene: TRBV25-1
abundance: .
d_gene: .
CDR3aa: CASSPRGYQETQYF
CDR3nt: TGTGCCAGCAGTCCCCGCGGGTATCAAGAGACCCAGTACTTC

j_gene: TRBJ2-5
v_gene: TRBV15
abundance: .
d_gene: .
CDR3aa: CATSRDRGPEETQYF
CDR3nt: TGTGCCACCAGCAGAGATCGTGGGCCAGAGGAGACCCAGTACTTC

j_gene: TRBJ2-3
v_gene: TRBV9
abundance: .
d_gene: TRBD2
CDR3aa: CASSLTGLESTDTQYF
CDR3nt: TGTGCCAGCAGCTTAACCGGACTAGAAAGCACAGATACGCAGTATTTT

j_gene: TRBJ1-6
v_gene: TRBV30
abundance: .
d_gene: .
CDR3aa: CAWSFTTGVGNSPLHF
CDR3nt: TGTGCCTGGTCCTTCACGACCGGGGTTGGTAATTCACCCCTCCACTTT

j_gene: TRBJ1-4
v_gene: TRBV5-1
abundance: few
d_gene: TRBD1
CDR3aa: CASSLRGLREKLFF
CDR3nt: TGCGCCAGCAGCTTGAGGGGGCTACGGGAAAAACTGTTTTTT

j_gene: TRBJ2-1
v_gene: TRBV5-1
abundance: .
d_gene: TRBD1
CDR3aa: CASSPLWGGQGRSYNEQFF
CDR3nt: TGCGCCAGCAGCCCTCTGTGGGGGGGACAGGGACGCTCCTACAATGAGCAGTTCTTC

j_gene: TRBJ2-7
v_gene: TRBV28
abundance: .
d_gene: .
CDR3aa: CASSPRDEQYF
CDR3nt: TGTGCCAGCAGCCCCAGGGACGAGCAGTACTTC

j_gene: TRBJ1-2
v_gene: TRBV2
abundance: .
d_gene: .
CDR3aa: CASKSGGGYTF
CDR3nt: TGTGCCAGCAAGAGTGGAGGGGGCTACACCTTC

j_gene: TRBJ2-1
v_gene: TRBV5-1
abundance: few
d_gene: .
CDR3aa: CASSLAQEYNEQFF
CDR3nt: TGCGCCAGCAGCTTGGCACAGGAATACAATGAGCAGTTCTTC

j_gene: TRBJ2-1
v_gene: TRBV7-9
abundance: .
d_gene: TRBD1
CDR3aa: CASSVGQGAYNEQFF
CDR3nt: TGTGCCAGCAGTGTCGGACAGGGGGCCTACAATGAGCAGTTCTTC

j_gene: TRBJ1-2
v_gene: TRBV7-2
abundance: .
d_gene: .
CDR3aa: CASSLVLGAATNYGYTF
CDR3nt: TGTGCCAGCAGCTTAGTGCTAGGGGCAGCAACTAACTATGGCTACACCTTC

j_gene: TRBJ2-3
v_gene: TRBV4-2
abundance: .
d_gene: TRBD2
CDR3aa: CASSQGLAESTDTQYF
CDR3nt: TGTGCCAGCAGCCAAGGGCTAGCGGAGAGCACAGATACGCAGTATTTT

j_gene: TRBJ1-5
v_gene: TRBV28
abundance: .
d_gene: .
CDR3aa: CASGQLRGFWPQHF
CDR3nt: TGTGCCAGCGGCCAACTAAGGGGATTTTGGCCCCAGCATTTT

j_gene: TRBJ2-7
v_gene: TRBV11-1
abundance: .
d_gene: TRBD1
CDR3aa: CASSPTSGTGSSEQYF
CDR3nt: TGTGCCAGCAGCCCCACCTCCGGGACAGGGTCGAGCGAGCAGTACTTC

j_gene: TRBJ2-6
v_gene: TRBV7-9
abundance: few
d_gene: TRBD1
CDR3aa: CASSLAITTGTGANVLTF
CDR3nt: TGTGCCAGCAGCTTAGCGATAACGACAGGGACTGGGGCCAACGTCCTGACTTTC

j_gene: TRBJ2-3
v_gene: TRBV4-2
abundance: once
d_gene: .
CDR3aa: CASSMNSGGGTDTQYF
CDR3nt: TGTGCCAGCAGCATGAATAGCGGAGGGGGCACAGATACGCAGTATTTT

j_gene: TRBJ1-1
v_gene: TRBV6-5
abundance: .
d_gene: .
CDR3aa: CASSYGEGREAFF
CDR3nt: TGTGCCAGCAGTTACGGGGAGGGGCGGGAAGCTTTCTTT

j_gene: TRBJ1-2
v_gene: TRBV7-2
abundance: .
d_gene: .
CDR3aa: CASSLAGPGLYGYTF
CDR3nt: TGTGCCAGCAGCTTAGCGGGGCCAGGGCTCTATGGCTACACCTTC

j_gene: TRBJ2-2
v_gene: TRBV2
abundance: few
d_gene: TRBD2
CDR3aa: CASSELAGTGELFF
CDR3nt: TGTGCCAGCAGTGAACTAGCGGGAACCGGGGAGCTGTTTTTT